The rows below give T cell receptor beta chains drawn from one sample of a study of shared clonotypes between healthy human individuals. Clones were read by immunoSEQ multiplex PCR, and TCRdb kept only the in-frame ones, dropping some. The data show approximately 1.4 million clones, 98% seen once. The sequenced sample consisted of naive CD4+ T cells sorted from blood. These receptors originate from a man aged 30 to 39 in good health. The CDR3 runs from the conserved cysteine through the conserved F or W. The D gene is left open where the match is weak. Clone size, where shown, is once, few, many, or a class for clones that have expanded.

TRBV28	.	TRBJ2-1	.	CASSLALRVANEQFF	TGTGCCAGCAGTTTGGCCCTGCGGGTTGCGAATGAGCAGTTCTTC
TRBV5-4	.	TRBJ1-2	TRBD1	CASSSRGGSLGYTF	TGTGCCAGCAGCTCCCGAGGGGGCTCTTTGGGCTACACCTTC
TRBV6-6	.	TRBJ2-7	TRBD1	CASSRWTGLTYEQYF	TGTGCCAGCAGCCGGTGGACAGGGCTGACCTACGAGCAGTACTTC
TRBV10-3	.	TRBJ1-1	.	CAISPEMNTEAFF	TGTGCCATCAGTCCAGAGATGAACACTGAAGCTTTCTTT
TRBV5-4	.	TRBJ2-7	TRBD1	CASSSASGTGGYYEQYF	TGTGCCAGCAGCTCAGCGTCCGGGACAGGGGGCTACTACGAGCAGTACTTC
TRBV2	.	TRBJ2-7	.	CASNKRLDRETYEQYF	TGTGCCAGCAATAAAAGGTTGGACCGAGAGACCTACGAGCAGTACTTC
TRBV5-4	.	TRBJ1-1	.	CASSPRHMNTEAFF	TGTGCCAGCAGCCCGAGACATATGAACACTGAAGCTTTCTTT
TRBV10-3	.	TRBJ2-3	.	CAISDSRTDTQYF	TGTGCCATCAGTGATTCCCGTACGGATACGCAGTATTTT
TRBV28	.	TRBJ2-7	.	CASSLFKGRQSYEQYF	TGTGCCAGCAGTTTATTCAAGGGCAGGCAATCCTACGAGCAGTACTTC
TRBV7-2	.	TRBJ2-1	TRBD2	CASSSSGLAGIWNEQFF	TGTGCCAGCAGCTCATCCGGACTAGCGGGCATATGGAATGAGCAGTTCTTC
TRBV7-7	.	TRBJ1-1	.	CASSLRMDTEAFF	TGTGCCAGCAGCTTACGGATGGACACTGAAGCTTTCTTT
TRBV7-8	.	TRBJ2-3	.	CASSFRIDTQYF	TGTGCCAGCAGCTTTAGGATTGATACGCAGTATTTT
TRBV11-2	.	TRBJ2-2	TRBD2	CASSSGSHTGELFF	TGTGCCAGCAGTAGCGGGAGTCACACCGGGGAGCTGTTTTTT
TRBV28	.	TRBJ1-3	.	CASGPGLGRNTIYF	TGTGCCAGCGGGCCGGGTTTAGGGAGAAACACCATATATTTT
TRBV21-1	.	TRBJ2-1	.	CASSKLVRGREQFF	TGTGCCAGCAGCAAGTTGGTCAGGGGGCGGGAGCAGTTCTTC
TRBV5-1	.	TRBJ1-1	.	CASRRSMNTEAFF	TGCGCCAGCAGGCGGAGTATGAACACTGAAGCTTTCTTT
TRBV5-1	.	TRBJ2-7	TRBD2	CASSLGTSGYSYEQYF	TGCGCCAGCAGCTTGGGGACTAGCGGGTATTCCTACGAGCAGTACTTC
TRBV7-8	once	TRBJ2-5	TRBD1	CASSRGQGPETQYF	TGTGCCAGCAGCCGCGGACAGGGTCCAGAGACCCAGTACTTC
TRBV29-1	.	TRBJ1-4	.	CSITSYGNEKLFF	TGCAGCATAACGAGTTACGGTAATGAAAAACTGTTTTTT
TRBV28	.	TRBJ2-1	.	CASNSGYNEQFF	TGTGCCAGCAATTCGGGGTACAATGAGCAGTTCTTC
TRBV7-9	.	TRBJ2-7	TRBD2	CASSPSELAGVHEQYF	TGTGCCAGCAGCCCCTCGGAGCTAGCGGGAGTCCACGAGCAGTACTTC
TRBV6-5	.	TRBJ1-2	TRBD1	CASSSGQLTGYTF	TGTGCCAGCAGCTCGGGACAGCTCACCGGCTACACCTTC
TRBV5-1	.	TRBJ2-1	TRBD2	CASSSLGLAGGDLHEQFF	TGCGCCAGCAGCTCCCTGGGACTAGCGGGAGGTGATCTCCATGAGCAGTTCTTC
TRBV9	.	TRBJ2-1	TRBD2	CASSVAFNSGGYNEQFF	TGTGCCAGCAGCGTAGCTTTCAATAGCGGGGGGTACAATGAGCAGTTCTTC
TRBV5-1	once	TRBJ2-1	TRBD2	CASSPLAGGSYNEQFF	TGCGCCAGCAGCCCCCTAGCGGGAGGAAGTTACAATGAGCAGTTCTTC
TRBV5-4	.	TRBJ2-1	TRBD1	CASSSRDRGYNEQFF	TGTGCCAGCAGCTCCCGGGACAGGGGCTACAATGAGCAGTTCTTC
TRBV11-3	.	TRBJ2-2	.	CASSRGLDTGELFF	TGTGCCAGCTCCCGTGGATTGGACACCGGGGAGCTGTTTTTT
TRBV19	.	TRBJ2-6	.	CASSVDRGANVLTF	TGTGCCAGTAGCGTAGACAGGGGGGCCAACGTCCTGACTTTC
TRBV28	once	TRBJ1-5	TRBD1	CASRITGAQPQHF	TGTGCCAGCAGGATTACAGGGGCTCAGCCCCAGCATTTT